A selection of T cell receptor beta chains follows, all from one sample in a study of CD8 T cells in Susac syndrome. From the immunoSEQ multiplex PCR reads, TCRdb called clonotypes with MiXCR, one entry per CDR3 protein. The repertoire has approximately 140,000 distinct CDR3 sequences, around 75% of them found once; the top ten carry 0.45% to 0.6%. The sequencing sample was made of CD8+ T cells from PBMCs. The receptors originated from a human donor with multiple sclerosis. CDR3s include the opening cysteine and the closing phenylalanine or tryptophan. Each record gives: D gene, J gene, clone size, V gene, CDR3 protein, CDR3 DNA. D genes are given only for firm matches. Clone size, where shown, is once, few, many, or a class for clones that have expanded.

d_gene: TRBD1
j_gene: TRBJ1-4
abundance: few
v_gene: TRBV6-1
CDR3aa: CASIGQGIEKLFF
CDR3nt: TGTGCCAGCATTGGACAGGGGATTGAAAAACTGTTTTTT

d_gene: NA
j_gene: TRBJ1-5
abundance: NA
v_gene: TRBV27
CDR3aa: CASSFQGLDQPQHF
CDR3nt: TGTGCCAGCAGTTTCCAAGGGTTGGATCAGCCCCAGCATTTT

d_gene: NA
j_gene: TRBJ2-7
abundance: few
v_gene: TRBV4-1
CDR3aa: CASSQARGHEQYF
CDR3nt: TGCGCCAGCAGCCAAGCCAGGGGACACGAGCAGTACTTC

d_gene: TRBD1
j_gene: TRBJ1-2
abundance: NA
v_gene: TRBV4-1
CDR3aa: CASSQAQPDRVGGYTF
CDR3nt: TGCGCCAGCAGCCAAGCCCAACCGGACAGGGTGGGTGGCTACACCTTC

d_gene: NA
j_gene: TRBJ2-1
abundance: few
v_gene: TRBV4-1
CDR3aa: CASSQASSNEQFF
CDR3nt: TGCGCCAGCAGCCAAGCGTCTAGCAATGAGCAGTTCTTC

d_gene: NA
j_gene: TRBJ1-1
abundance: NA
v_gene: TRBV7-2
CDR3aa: CASSLDASIEAFF
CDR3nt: TGTGCCAGCAGCTTAGACGCGTCAATAGAAGCTTTCTTT

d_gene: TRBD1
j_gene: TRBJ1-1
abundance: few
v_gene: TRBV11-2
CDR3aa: CASSPGQDPRWTEAFF
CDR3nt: TGTGCCAGCAGCCCCGGACAGGACCCACGGTGGACTGAAGCTTTCTTT

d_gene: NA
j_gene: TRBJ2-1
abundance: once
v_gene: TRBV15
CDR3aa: CATATGAGYEQFF
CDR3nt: TGTGCCACCGCCACCGGGGCAGGGTATGAGCAGTTCTTC

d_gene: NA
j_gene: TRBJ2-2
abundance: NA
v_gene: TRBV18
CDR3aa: CASSPGDSNTGELFF
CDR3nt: TGTGCCAGCTCACCTGGGGATTCGAACACCGGGGAGCTGTTTTTT

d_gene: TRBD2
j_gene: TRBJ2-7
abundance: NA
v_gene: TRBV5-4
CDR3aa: CASSFSLRRGVSYEQYF
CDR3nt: TGTGCCAGCAGCTTCTCGCTCCGGCGGGGGGTGTCCTACGAGCAGTACTTC

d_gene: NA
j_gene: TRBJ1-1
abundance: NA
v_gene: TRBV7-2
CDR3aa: CASSLAGYGTEAFF
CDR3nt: TGTGCCAGCAGCTTAGCCGGTTATGGGACTGAAGCTTTCTTT

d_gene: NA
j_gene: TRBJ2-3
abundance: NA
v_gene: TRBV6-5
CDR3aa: CASSYFGRTDTQYF
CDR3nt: TGTGCCAGCAGTTATTTTGGACGCACAGATACGCAGTATTTT

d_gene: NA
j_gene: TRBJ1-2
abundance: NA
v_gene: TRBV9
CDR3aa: CASSIRALPTNYGYTF
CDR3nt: TGTGCCAGCAGCATCCGGGCCCTACCGACTAACTATGGCTACACCTTC

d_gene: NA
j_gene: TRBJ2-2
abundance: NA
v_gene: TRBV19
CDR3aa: CASSISGVRNTGELFF
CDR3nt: TGTGCCAGTAGTATATCAGGCGTTCGGAACACCGGGGAGCTGTTTTTT

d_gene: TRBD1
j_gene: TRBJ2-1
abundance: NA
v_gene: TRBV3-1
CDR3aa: CASSQLSGTGYPRGQFF
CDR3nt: TGTGCCAGCAGCCAATTGTCTGGGACAGGGTACCCCAGGGGGCAGTTCTTC

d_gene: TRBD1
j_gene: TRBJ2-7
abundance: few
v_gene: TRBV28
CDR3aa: CASSTPVAGQGHEQYF
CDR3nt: TGTGCCAGCAGCACCCCCGTGGCGGGACAGGGCCACGAGCAGTACTTC

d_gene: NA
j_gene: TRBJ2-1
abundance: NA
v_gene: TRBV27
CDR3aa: CASSSLDRINEQFF
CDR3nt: TGTGCCAGCAGTTCCCTCGACAGAATCAATGAGCAGTTCTTC

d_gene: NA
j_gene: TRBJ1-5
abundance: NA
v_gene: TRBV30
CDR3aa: CAWSVTAPPVHF
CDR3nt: TGTGCCTGGAGTGTAACCGCCCCCCCGGTACATTTT

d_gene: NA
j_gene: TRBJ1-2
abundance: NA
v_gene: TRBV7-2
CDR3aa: CASSSHPYYGYTF
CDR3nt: TGTGCCAGCAGCTCGCACCCTTACTATGGCTACACCTTC

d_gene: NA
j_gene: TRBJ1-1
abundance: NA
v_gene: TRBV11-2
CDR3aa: CASSLDGRQLNTEAFF
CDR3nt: TGTGCCAGCAGCTTAGATGGAAGGCAGCTGAACACTGAAGCTTTCTTT

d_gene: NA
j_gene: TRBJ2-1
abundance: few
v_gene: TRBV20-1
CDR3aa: CSARAQGEQFF
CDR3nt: TGCAGTGCTAGGGCACAGGGAGAACAGTTCTTC

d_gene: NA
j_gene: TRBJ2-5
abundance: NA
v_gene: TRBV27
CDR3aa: CASSESGTKETQYF
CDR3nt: TGTGCCAGCAGCGAATCCGGGACCAAAGAGACCCAGTACTTC

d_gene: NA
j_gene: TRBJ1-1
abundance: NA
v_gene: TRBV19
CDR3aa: CASSIDLSGGAAFF
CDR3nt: TGTGCCAGTAGTATAGATCTATCCGGGGGGGCCGCTTTCTTT

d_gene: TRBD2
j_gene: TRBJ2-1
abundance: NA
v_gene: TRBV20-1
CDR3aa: CSARDLGTSGYNEQFF
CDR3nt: TGCAGTGCTAGAGATTTAGGGACTAGCGGATACAATGAGCAGTTCTTC

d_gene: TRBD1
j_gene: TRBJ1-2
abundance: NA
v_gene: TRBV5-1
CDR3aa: CASGYLQGAEGYTF
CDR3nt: TGCGCCAGCGGGTACTTACAGGGGGCAGAGGGCTACACCTTC

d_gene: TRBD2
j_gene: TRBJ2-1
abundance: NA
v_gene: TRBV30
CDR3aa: CAWSTSGSNVGASEQFF
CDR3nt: TGTGCCTGGAGCACGAGCGGGAGTAACGTAGGCGCAAGTGAGCAGTTCTTC

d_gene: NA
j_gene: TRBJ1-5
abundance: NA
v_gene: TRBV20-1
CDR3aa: CSARGAGVAQPQHF
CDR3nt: TGCAGTGCACGGGGTGCAGGGGTGGCTCAGCCCCAGCATTTT

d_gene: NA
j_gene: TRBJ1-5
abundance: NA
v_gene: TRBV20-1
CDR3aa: CSARDPDYYNQPQHF
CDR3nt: TGCAGTGCTAGAGACCCAGATTATTACAATCAGCCCCAGCATTTT

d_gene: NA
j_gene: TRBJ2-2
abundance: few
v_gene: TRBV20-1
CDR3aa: CSARQGFTGELFF
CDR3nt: TGCAGTGCTAGACAGGGGTTCACCGGGGAGCTGTTTTTT

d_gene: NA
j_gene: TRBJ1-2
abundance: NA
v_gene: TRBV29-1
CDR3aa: CSVDSPDDRPYGYTF
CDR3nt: TGCAGCGTTGATTCGCCAGATGACCGTCCCTATGGCTACACCTTC

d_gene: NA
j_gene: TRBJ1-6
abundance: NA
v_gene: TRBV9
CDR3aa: CASSGGFYNSPLHF
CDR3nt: TGTGCCAGCAGCGGAGGTTTCTATAATTCACCCCTCCACTTT

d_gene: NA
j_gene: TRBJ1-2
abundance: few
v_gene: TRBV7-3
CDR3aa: CASSLSGPLAPDGYTF
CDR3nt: TGTGCCAGCAGCTTATCGGGCCCGCTCGCCCCGGATGGCTACACCTTC

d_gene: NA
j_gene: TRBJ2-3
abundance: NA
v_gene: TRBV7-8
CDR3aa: CASSLVLPSTDTQYF
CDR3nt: TGTGCCAGCAGCCTAGTTCTTCCTAGCACAGATACGCAGTATTTT

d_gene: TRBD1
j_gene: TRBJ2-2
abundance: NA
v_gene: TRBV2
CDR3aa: CASEQGEAGELFF
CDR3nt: TGTGCCAGCGAACAGGGGGAGGCCGGGGAGCTGTTTTTT

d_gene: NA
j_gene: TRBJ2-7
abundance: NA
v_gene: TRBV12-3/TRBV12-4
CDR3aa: CASSLIETYEQYF
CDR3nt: TGTGCCAGCAGCTTAATAGAGACCTACGAGCAGTACTTC

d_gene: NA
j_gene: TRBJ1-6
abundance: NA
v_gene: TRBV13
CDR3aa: CASSLGSSPLHF
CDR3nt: TGTGCCAGCAGCTTAGGAAGTTCACCCCTCCACTTT

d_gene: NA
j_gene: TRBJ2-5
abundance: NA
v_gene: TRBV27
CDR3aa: CASSFRGEETQYF
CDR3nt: TGTGCCAGCAGTTTCCGAGGAGAAGAGACCCAGTACTTC

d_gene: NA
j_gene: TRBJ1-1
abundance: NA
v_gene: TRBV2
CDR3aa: CATLKGVLNTEAFF
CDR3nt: TGTGCCACCTTAAAAGGGGTACTGAACACTGAAGCTTTCTTT

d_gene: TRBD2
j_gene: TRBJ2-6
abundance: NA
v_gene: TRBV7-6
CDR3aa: CASSLGGLAGGSGANVLTF
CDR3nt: TGTGCCAGCAGCTTAGGAGGATTAGCGGGGGGCTCTGGGGCCAACGTCCTGACTTTC

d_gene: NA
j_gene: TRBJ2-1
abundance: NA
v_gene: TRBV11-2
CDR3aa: CASSFELNEQFF
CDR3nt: TGTGCCAGCAGCTTCGAACTGAATGAGCAGTTCTTC

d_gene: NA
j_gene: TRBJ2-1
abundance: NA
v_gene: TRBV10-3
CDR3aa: CAISESLLEQFF
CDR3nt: TGTGCCATCAGTGAGTCGCTCCTTGAGCAGTTCTTC

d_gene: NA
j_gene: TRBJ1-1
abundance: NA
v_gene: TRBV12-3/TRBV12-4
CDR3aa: CASSFFTGNTEAFF
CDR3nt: TGTGCCAGCAGTTTCTTTACAGGGAACACTGAAGCTTTCTTT

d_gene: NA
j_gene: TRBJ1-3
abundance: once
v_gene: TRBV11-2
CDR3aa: CASSFSTGSNTIYF
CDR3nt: TGTGCCAGCAGCTTTTCGACAGGTTCCAACACCATATATTTT

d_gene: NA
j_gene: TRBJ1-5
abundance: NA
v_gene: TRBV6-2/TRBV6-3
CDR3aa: CASSPWGGHQPQHF
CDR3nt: TGTGCCAGCAGTCCATGGGGGGGCCATCAGCCCCAGCATTTT

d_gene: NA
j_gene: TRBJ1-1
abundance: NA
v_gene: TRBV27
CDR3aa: CASSSLQGWEAFF
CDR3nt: TGTGCCAGCAGTTCGCTGCAGGGTTGGGAAGCTTTCTTT

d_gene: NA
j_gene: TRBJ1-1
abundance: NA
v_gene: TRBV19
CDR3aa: CASSVLTNTEAFF
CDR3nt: TGTGCCAGTAGTGTATTGACGAACACTGAAGCTTTCTTT

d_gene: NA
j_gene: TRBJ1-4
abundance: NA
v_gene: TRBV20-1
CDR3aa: CSARDGFDEKLFF
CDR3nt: TGCAGTGCTAGAGATGGATTTGATGAAAAACTGTTTTTT

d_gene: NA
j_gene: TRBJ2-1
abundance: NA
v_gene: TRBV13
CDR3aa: CASSWNGASNEQFF
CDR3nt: TGTGCCAGCAGCTGGAACGGGGCCTCCAATGAGCAGTTCTTC

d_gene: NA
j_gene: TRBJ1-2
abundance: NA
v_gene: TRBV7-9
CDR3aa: CASSSLGGVDYGYTF
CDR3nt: TGTGCCAGCAGCTCCCTCGGGGGGGTCGACTATGGCTACACCTTC

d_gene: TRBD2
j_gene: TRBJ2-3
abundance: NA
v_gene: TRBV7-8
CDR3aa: CASQQDRTSGGLRTDTQYF
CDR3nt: TGTGCCAGCCAACAAGATAGGACTAGCGGGGGCCTCCGCACAGATACGCAGTATTTT

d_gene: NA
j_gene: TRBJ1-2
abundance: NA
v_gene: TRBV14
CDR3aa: CASSQWINDGYTF
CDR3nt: TGTGCCAGCAGCCAGTGGATTAACGATGGCTACACCTTC

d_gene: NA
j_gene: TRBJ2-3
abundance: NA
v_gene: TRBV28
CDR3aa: CASSLFSGTTDTQYF
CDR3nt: TGTGCCAGCAGTTTATTTTCCGGAACGACAGATACGCAGTATTTT

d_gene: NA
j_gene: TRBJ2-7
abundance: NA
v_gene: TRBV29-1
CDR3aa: CSVPDSLTYEQYF
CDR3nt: TGCAGCGTTCCGGACAGTCTAACCTACGAGCAGTACTTC

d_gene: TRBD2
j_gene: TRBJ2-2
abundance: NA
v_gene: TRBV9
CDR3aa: CASSVTTSGRARTGELFF
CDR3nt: TGTGCCAGCAGCGTAACGACTAGCGGGAGGGCCCGGACCGGGGAGCTGTTTTTT

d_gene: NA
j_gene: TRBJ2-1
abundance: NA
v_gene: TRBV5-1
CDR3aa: CASRAAGADRDEQFF
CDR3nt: TGCGCCAGCAGGGCGGCGGGGGCGGATAGGGATGAGCAGTTCTTC

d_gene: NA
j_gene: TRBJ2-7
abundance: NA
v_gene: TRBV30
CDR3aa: CAWSPQGEQYF
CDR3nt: TGTGCCTGGAGTCCCCAGGGCGAGCAGTACTTC

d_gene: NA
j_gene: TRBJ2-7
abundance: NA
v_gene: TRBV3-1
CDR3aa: CASSQERQGLNEQYF
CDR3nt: TGTGCCAGCAGCCAAGAAAGGCAGGGATTGAACGAGCAGTACTTC

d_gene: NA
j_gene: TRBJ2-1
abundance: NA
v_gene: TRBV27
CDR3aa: CASSFPPANNEQFF
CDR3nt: TGTGCCAGCAGTTTCCCTCCCGCGAATAATGAGCAGTTCTTC

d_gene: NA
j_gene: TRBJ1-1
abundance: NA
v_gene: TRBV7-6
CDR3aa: CASSLTGFSNTEAFF
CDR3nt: TGTGCCAGCAGCTTAACTGGCTTTTCGAACACTGAAGCTTTCTTT

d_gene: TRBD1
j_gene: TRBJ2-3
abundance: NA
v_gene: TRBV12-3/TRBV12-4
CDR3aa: CAGSFYRGTDTQYF
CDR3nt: TGTGCCGGCAGTTTCTACAGGGGGACAGATACGCAGTATTTT